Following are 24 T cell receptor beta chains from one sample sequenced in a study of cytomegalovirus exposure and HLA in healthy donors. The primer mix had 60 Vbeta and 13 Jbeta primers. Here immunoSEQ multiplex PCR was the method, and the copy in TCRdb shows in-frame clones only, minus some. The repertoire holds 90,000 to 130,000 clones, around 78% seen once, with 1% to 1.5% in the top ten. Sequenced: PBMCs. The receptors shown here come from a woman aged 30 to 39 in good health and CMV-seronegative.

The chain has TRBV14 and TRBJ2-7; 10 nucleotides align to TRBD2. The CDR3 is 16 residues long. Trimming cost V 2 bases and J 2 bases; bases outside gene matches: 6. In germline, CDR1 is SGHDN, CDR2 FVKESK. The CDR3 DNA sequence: TGTGCCAGCAGCCAAACTAGCGGGATGATCCCCTACGAGCAGTACTTC. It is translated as CASSQTSGMIPYEQYF. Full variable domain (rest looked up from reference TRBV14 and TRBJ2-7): EAGVTQFPSHSVIEKGQTVTLRCDPISGHDNLYWYRRVMGKEIKFLLHFVKESKQDESGMPNNRFLAERTGGTYSTLKVQPAELEDSGVYFCASSQTSGMIPYEQYFGPGTRLTVT.

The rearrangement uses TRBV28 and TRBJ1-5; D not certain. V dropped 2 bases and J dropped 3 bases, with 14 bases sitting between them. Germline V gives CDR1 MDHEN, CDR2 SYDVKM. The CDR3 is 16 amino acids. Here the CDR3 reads CASSLDFGNLNQPQHF. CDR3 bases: TGTGCCAGCAGTTTAGATTTCGGGAACCTCAATCAGCCCCAGCATTTT. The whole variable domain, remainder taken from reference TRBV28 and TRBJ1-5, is DVKVTQSSRYLVKRTGEKVFLECVQDMDHENMFWYRQDPGLGLRLIYFSYDVKMKEKGDIPEGYSVSREKKERFSLILESASTNQTSMYLCASSLDFGNLNQPQHFGDGTRLSIL.

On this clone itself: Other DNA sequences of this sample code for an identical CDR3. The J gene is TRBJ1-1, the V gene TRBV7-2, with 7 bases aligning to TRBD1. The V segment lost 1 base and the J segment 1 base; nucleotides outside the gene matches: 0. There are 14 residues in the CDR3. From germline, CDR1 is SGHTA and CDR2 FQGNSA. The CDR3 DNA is TGTGCCAGCAGCTTAGGACAGGGGAACACTGAAGCTTTCTTT. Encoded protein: CASSLGQGNTEAFF. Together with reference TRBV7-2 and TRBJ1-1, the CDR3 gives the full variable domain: GAGVSQSPSNKVTEKGKDVELRCDPISGHTALYWYRQSLGQGLEFLIYFQGNSAPDKSGLPSDRFSAERTGGSVSTLTIQRTQQEDSAVYLCASSLGQGNTEAFFGQGTRLTVV.

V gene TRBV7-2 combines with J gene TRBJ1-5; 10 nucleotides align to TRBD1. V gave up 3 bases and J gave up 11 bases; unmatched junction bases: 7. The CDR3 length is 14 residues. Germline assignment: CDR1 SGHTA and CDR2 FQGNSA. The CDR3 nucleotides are TGTGCCAGCAGCTTGGACAGGGGGTTGGGGACCCAGCATTTT. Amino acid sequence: CASSLDRGLGTQHF.

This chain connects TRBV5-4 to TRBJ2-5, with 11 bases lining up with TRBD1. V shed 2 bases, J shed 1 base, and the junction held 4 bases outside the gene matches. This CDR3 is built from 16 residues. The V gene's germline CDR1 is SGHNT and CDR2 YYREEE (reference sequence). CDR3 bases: TGTGCCAGCAGCTTACCCGGGACAGGGGGCCAAGAGACCCAGTACTTC. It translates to CASSLPGTGGQETQYF. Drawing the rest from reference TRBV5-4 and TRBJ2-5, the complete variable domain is ETGVTQSPTHLIKTRGQQVTLRCSSQSGHNTVSWYQQALGQGPQFIFQYYREEENGRGNFPPRFSGLQFPNYSSELNVNALELDDSALYLCASSLPGTGGQETQYFGPGTRLLVL.

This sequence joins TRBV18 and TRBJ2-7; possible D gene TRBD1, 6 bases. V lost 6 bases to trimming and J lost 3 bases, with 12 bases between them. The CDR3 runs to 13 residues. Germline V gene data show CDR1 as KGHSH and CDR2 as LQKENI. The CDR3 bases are TGTGCCAGCTCCCGGGACACTTACTACGAGCAGTACTTC. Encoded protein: CASSRDTYYEQYF.

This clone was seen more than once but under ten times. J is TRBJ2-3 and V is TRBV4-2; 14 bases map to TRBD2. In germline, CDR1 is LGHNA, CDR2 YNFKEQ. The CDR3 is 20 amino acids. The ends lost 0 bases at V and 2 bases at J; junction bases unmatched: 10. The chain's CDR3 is CASSQESRTSGRTNTDTQYF. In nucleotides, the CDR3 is TGTGCCAGCAGCCAAGAGTCGAGGACTAGCGGGAGGACCAACACAGATACGCAGTATTTT.

CDR3 in amino acids: CASSFGAWETQYF. The CDR3 DNA reads as TGTGCCAGCAGCTTTGGGGCGTGGGAGACCCAGTACTTC. The gene calls are TRBV7-9 and TRBJ2-5, with D perhaps matching TRBD1 (5 bases). The germline CDR1 and CDR2 sequences are SEHNR and FQNEAQ (reference sequence). This CDR3 contains 13 residues. V lost 3 bases and J 5 bases, leaving 10 bases between the germline ends. Combining the CDR3 with reference TRBV7-9 and TRBJ2-5 gives the whole variable domain DTGVSQNPRHKITKRGQNVTFRCDPISEHNRLYWYRQTLGQGPEFLTYFQNEAQLEKSRLLSDRFSAERPKGSFSTLEIQRTEQGDSAMYLCASSFGAWETQYFGPGTRLLVL.

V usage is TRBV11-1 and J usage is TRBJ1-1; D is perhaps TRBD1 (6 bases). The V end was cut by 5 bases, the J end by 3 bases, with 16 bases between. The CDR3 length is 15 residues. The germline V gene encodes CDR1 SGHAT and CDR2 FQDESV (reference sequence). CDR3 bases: TGTGCCAGCAGCCGAGGGGGGGGGCTGGACACTGAAGCTTTCTTT. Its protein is CASSRGGGLDTEAFF.

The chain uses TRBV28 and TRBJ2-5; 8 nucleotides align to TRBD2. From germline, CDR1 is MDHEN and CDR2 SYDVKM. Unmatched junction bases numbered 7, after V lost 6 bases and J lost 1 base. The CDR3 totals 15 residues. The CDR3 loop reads CASSPPGGFQETQYF. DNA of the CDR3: TGTGCCAGCAGCCCCCCGGGGGGGTTCCAAGAGACCCAGTACTTC.

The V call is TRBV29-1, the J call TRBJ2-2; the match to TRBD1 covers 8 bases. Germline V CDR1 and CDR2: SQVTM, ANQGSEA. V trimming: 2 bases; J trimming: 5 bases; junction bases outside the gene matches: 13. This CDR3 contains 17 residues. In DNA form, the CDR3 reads TGCAGCGTTGAAAGTCTGTCCGGGACAGGACTTACCGGGGAGCTGTTTTTT. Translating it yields CSVESLSGTGLTGELFF.

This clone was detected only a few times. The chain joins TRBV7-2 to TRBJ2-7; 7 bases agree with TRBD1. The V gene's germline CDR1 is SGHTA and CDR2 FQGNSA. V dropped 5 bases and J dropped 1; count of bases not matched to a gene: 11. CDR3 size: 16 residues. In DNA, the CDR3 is TGTGCCAGCAGCGCCCAAGCAGGGGGAAGATCCTACGAGCAGTACTTC. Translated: CASSAQAGGRSYEQYF.

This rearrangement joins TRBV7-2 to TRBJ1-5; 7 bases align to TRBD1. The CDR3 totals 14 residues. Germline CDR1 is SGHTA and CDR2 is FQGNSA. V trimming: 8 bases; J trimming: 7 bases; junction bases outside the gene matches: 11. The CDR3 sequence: CASSERQGGQPQHF. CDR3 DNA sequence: TGTGCCAGCTCCGAACGACAGGGCGGACAGCCCCAGCATTTT.

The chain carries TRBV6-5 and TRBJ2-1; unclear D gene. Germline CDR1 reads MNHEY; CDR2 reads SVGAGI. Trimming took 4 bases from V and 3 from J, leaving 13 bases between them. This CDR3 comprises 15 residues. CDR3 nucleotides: TGTGCCAGCAGTTCCCGGCAGGCAAGCTACAATGAGCAGTTCTTC. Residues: CASSSRQASYNEQFF.

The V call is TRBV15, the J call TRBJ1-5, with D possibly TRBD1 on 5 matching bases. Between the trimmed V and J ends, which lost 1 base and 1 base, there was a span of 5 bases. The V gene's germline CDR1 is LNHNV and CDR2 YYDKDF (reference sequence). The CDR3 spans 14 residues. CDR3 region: CATSRGQSNQPQHF. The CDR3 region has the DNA TGTGCCACCAGCAGAGGACAGAGCAATCAGCCCCAGCATTTT.

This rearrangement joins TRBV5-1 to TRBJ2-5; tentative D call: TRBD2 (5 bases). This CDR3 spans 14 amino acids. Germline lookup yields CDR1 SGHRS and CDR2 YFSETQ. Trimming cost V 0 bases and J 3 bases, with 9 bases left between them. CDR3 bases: TGCGCCAGCAGCTTGGTTGTGGGAGAAGAGACCCAGTACTTC. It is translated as CASSLVVGEETQYF.

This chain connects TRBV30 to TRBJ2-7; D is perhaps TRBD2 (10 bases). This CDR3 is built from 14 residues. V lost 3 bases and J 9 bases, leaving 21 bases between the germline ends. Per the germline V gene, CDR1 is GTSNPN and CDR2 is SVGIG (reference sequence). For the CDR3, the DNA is TGTGCCTGGAGGGTAGCGGGGGGACAGGGTCTGCAGTACTTC. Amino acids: CAWRVAGGQGLQYF.

CDR3 protein: CASSYPQDGYTF. The CDR3 nucleotides are TGTGCCAGCAGTTACCCCCAGGATGGCTACACCTTC. The rearrangement links TRBV6-6 to TRBJ1-2; D is ambiguous. Trimming shortened V by 2 bases and J by 6 bases, and 7 bases separated the two germline ends. Germline V gene sequence: CDR1 MNHNY, CDR2 SVGAGI (reference sequence). The CDR3 runs 12 residues.

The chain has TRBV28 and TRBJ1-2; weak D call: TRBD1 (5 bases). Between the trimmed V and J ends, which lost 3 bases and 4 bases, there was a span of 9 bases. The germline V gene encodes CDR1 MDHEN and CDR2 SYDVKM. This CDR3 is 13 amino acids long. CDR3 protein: CASSFRASYGYTF. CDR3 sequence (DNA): TGTGCCAGCAGTTTCAGGGCGAGCTATGGCTACACCTTC.

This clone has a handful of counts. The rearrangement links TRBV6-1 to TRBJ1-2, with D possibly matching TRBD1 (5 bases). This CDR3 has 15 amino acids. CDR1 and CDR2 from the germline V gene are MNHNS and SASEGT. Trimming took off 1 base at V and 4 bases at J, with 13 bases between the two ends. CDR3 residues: CASSEVQGLGYGYTF. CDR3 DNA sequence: TGTGCCAGCAGTGAAGTTCAGGGCTTGGGCTATGGCTACACCTTC.

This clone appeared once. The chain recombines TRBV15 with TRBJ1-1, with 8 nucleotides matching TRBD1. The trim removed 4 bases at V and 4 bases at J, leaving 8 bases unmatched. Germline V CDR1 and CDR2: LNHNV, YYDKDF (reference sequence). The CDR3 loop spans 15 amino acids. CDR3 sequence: CATSTQTGASTEAFF. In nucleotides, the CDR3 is TGTGCCACCAGCACCCAGACAGGGGCTAGCACTGAAGCTTTCTTT. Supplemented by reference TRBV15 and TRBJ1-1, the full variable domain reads DAMVIQNPRYQVTQFGKPVTLSCSQTLNHNVMYWYQQKSSQAPKLLFHYYDKDFNNEADTPDNFQSRRPNTSFCFLDIRSPGLGDTAMYLCATSTQTGASTEAFFGQGTRLTVV.

This chain's CDR3 is CSVEQGGRVDTQYF. The CDR3 region has the DNA TGCAGCGTTGAACAGGGCGGGAGGGTGGATACGCAGTATTTT. The chain has TRBV29-1 and TRBJ2-3, with TRBD2 matching over 9 bases. The CDR3 sequence is 14 residues long. V lost 2 bases, J lost 6 bases, and 6 bases stayed unmatched. CDR1 and CDR2 (germline): SQVTM, ANQGSEA.

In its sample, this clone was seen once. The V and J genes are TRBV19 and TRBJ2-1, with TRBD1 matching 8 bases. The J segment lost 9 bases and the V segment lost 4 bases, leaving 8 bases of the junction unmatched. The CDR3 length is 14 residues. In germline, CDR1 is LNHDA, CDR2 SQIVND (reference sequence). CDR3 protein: CASSTQGASVEQFF. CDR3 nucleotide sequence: TGTGCCAGTAGTACGCAGGGGGCCTCCGTTGAGCAGTTCTTC.

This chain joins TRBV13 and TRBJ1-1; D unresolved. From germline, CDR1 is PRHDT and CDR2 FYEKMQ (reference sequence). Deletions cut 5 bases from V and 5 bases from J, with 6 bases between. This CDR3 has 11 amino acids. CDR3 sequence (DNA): TGTGCCAGCAGCCACCGGACTGAAGCTTTCTTT. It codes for CASSHRTEAFF.